The present T cell receptor beta chain was sequenced within a study of blood T cell repertoires in COVID-19. Study summary: From the United States, Italy and Spain came samples of acute and convalescent COVID-19. Sample material is recorded as cDNA or gDNA derived from T cells, B-cell-depleted T cells, or PBMCs.

Original processing notes: It was from reference gene primer amplification that nucleated cell counts were estimated. Profiled with immunoSEQ multiplex PCR; TCRdb holds only in-frame clones, not every one. D and trimming were read from the DNA, whereas the V and J calls and clone size are those reported in that table. The sample lists some 320,000 clones, about 87% occurring once. This CDR3 is 17 amino acids long. Germline lookup yields CDR1 SGHDN and CDR2 FVKESK. Trimming removed 0 bases from V and 5 bases from J; junction bases left unmatched: 7. The sample consisted of peripheral blood. The receptor was isolated from a woman aged 25 to 39 who had recovered from COVID-19. The genes are TRBV14 and TRBJ1-4; TRBD1 matches at 9 bases. The CDR3 DNA reads as TGTGCCAGCAGCCAAGATCAACCCGGGACAGGGAATGAAAAACTGTTTTTT. Its protein product is CASSQDQPGTGNEKLFF.